This TCR beta chain comes out of a study of T cells after yellow fever vaccination. Study-wide points: Detected again after the booster were most primary-vaccination clones, at 95% to 98% CD4 and approximately 85% CD8.

The germline V and J ends were trimmed by 6 bases and 4 bases, with 10 bases remaining between them. Germline V lookup: CDR1 MNHEY, CDR2 SVGAGI. The CDR3 length is 13 residues. This clonotype was counted between two and nine times. Its target is not known. TCRdb redid the calling of the 5' RACE reads with MiXCR, one entry per CDR3 protein. The sample records roughly 320,000 distinct CDR3 sequences, about 10% being singletons. This clonotype was sampled from a man aged 18 to 29 who received the YFV17D yellow fever vaccine. The starting material was CD4+ T cells sorted from PBMCs, obtained 45 days after the yellow fever booster vaccination. The chain uses TRBV6-5 and TRBJ1-5; D gene unclear. The DNA for the CDR3 is TGTGCCAGCAGCACCGTAGCGAATCAGCCCCAGCATTTT. Translating it yields CASSTVANQPQHF.